The clone carrying this T cell receptor beta chain was detected many times. Antigen specificity is unknown. The sample, roughly 9.1 milliliters of peripheral blood, was drawn from each donor. There were at least 5.5 micrograms of total RNA extracted from every sample. The data stem from a study of blood T cells in healthy people across ages. Study-wide findings and caveats: Naive T cell percentage and TCR beta diversity correlated strongly.

Using a J-beta primer mix together with a sample-barcoded 5' primer, a second PCR was run for roughly 7 to 12 cycles. One entry per CDR3 protein results from TCRdb running MiXCR on the 5' RACE reads. The sample carries hundreds of thousands of distinct CDR3 sequences, roughly 32% recorded once. Input material: blood. The origin of this receptor is an elderly woman in good health.

CDR3 protein: CASSLVMGGGSPLHF. For the CDR3, the DNA is TGTGCCAGCAGCTTGGTCATGGGAGGAGGTTCACCCCTCCACTTT. V and J are TRBV5-6 and TRBJ1-6; D remains unclear. The CDR3 runs 15 residues. Trimming took 0 bases from V and 9 from J, leaving 13 bases between them. CDR1 SGHDT and CDR2 YYEEEE come from the germline V gene.